These 28 T cell receptor beta chains originate from one sample sequenced in a study of blood T cell repertoires in COVID-19. TCRdb's table, derived via immunoSEQ multiplex PCR, lists solely in-frame clones and lacks some. The table has more than 250,000 clones, about 82% seen once. The sequenced sample was peripheral blood. These receptors were obtained from a woman aged 45-59 years with acute or convalescent COVID-19.

The J gene is TRBJ1-1, the V gene TRBV27, with D tentatively TRBD1 (6 bases). The germline V and J ends were trimmed by 2 bases and 5 bases, with 12 bases remaining between them. Germline V lookup: CDR1 MNHEY, CDR2 SMNVEV (reference sequence). The CDR3 has 14 residues. CDR3 coding DNA: TGTGCCAGCAGTTTACAGGGGTCGGGAACTGAAGCTTTCTTT. The encoded protein is CASSLQGSGTEAFF.

The V and J genes are TRBV28 and TRBJ1-2; perhaps TRBD1 as D (5 bases). V lost 3 bases, J lost 5 bases, and 13 bases lay in between. CDR3 length equals 14 residues. Germline CDR1 is MDHEN and CDR2 is SYDVKM. CDR3 sequence (DNA): TGTGCCAGCAGTTTGGGAAGGGGTCGGTATGGCTACACCTTC. Its translation: CASSLGRGRYGYTF.

For this clone: Here the CDR3 omits its conserved ending phenylalanine or tryptophan, so a read error is the likely source. The DNA is omitted, as the CDR3 cannot be located on it reliably, and the CDR3 follows TCRdb's listing. The rearrangement uses TRBV28 and TRBJ1-2. Germline V gene lookup returns CDR1 MDHEN and CDR2 SYDVKM. The CDR3 totals 14 residues, both ends included. CDR3 amino acids: CASSILGTVSPGVY.

CDR3 sequence: CASSFQGAIYGYTF. The CDR3 DNA reads TGTGCCAGCAGTTTCCAGGGGGCGATTTACGGCTACACCTTC. The chain recombines TRBV28 with TRBJ1-2; 8 bases fit TRBD1. V lost 3 bases, J lost 8 bases, and 8 bases stayed unmatched. The germline V gene has CDR1 MDHEN and CDR2 SYDVKM. The CDR3 has 14 residues.

This clone came up a few times. The CDR3 protein is CASSRQYTEAFF. CDR3 nucleotide sequence: TGTGCCAGTAGTCGTCAGTACACTGAAGCTTTCTTT. This chain joins TRBV19 and TRBJ1-1; D unresolved. Germline CDR1 LNHDA, CDR2 SQIVND (reference sequence). This CDR3 region has 12 residues. The V and J ends lost 5 bases and 3 bases respectively, with 7 bases between them. Based on the CDR3 plus reference TRBV19 and TRBJ1-1, the full variable domain is DGGITQSPKYLFRKEGQNVTLSCEQNLNHDAMYWYRQDPGQGLRLIYYSQIVNDFQKGDIAEGYSVSREKKESFPLTVTSAQKNPTAFYLCASSRQYTEAFFGQGTRLTVV.

Here the CDR3 DNA reads TGTGCCACCAGTGATTTTCGAGGTCTCGGCACCGGGGAGCTGTTTTTT. Translating it yields CATSDFRGLGTGELFF. The chain employs TRBV24-1 and TRBJ2-2; D uncertain. Germline assignment: CDR1 KGHDR and CDR2 SFDVKD. Trimming took off 1 base at V and 4 bases at J, with 12 bases between the two ends. CDR3 size: 16 residues.

This rearrangement joins TRBV7-2 to TRBJ1-2; TRBD1 matches at 9 bases. The V segment lost 3 bases and the J segment 6 bases; nucleotides outside the gene matches: 11. This CDR3 is 16 amino acids long. Germline loops: CDR1 SGHTA, CDR2 FQGNSA. CDR3 residues: CASSLNGKGTGHGYTF. In nucleotides, the CDR3 is TGTGCCAGCAGCTTGAACGGGAAGGGGACAGGGCATGGCTACACCTTC.

This rearrangement joins TRBV7-8 to TRBJ2-7; perhaps TRBD2 as D (6 bases). The CDR3 consists of 14 residues. Germline CDR1 and CDR2: SGHVS and FQNEAQ. V shed 5 bases and J shed 3 bases, with 14 bases lying between them. The CDR3 bases are TGTGCCAGCAGCCAGACGGGACTGCACTACGAGCAGTACTTC. Encoded protein: CASSQTGLHYEQYF.

The rearrangement links TRBV19 to TRBJ2-3; D gene uncertain. The CDR3 is made up of 15 amino acids. Germline V gene data show CDR1 as LNHDA and CDR2 as SQIVND (reference sequence). Trimming left V 3 bases short and J 0 bases short, with 10 bases between. DNA for the CDR3: TGTGCCAGTAGTATTTTTGCGGTTAGCACAGATACGCAGTATTTT. This codes for CASSIFAVSTDTQYF.

The CDR3 region has the DNA TGCGCCAGCAGCCAAACTACAGACAGGCGGAATGAAGCTTTCTTT. Protein sequence: CASSQTTDRRNEAFF. The chain couples TRBV4-1 to TRBJ1-1; D is possibly TRBD1 (6 bases). The CDR3 totals 15 residues. Trimming shortened V by 2 bases and J by 7 bases, and 17 bases separated the two germline ends. CDR1 and CDR2 (germline): MGHRA, YSYEKL.

Notes on this clone: Other DNA sequences in the sample encode the same CDR3. The rearrangement links TRBV30 to TRBJ1-5; D is unresolved. With 5 bases removed from V and 6 bases from J, the gap between germline ends came to 14 bases. The CDR3 contains 13 residues. Germline CDR1 and CDR2: GTSNPN and SVGIG (reference sequence). The CDR3 DNA sequence: TGTGCCTGGTCGCTTGGCGGTGGTCAGCCCCAGCATTTT. Its translation is CAWSLGGGQPQHF. Variable domain in full (rest from reference TRBV30 and TRBJ1-5): SQTIHQWPATLVQPVGSPLSLECTVEGTSNPNLYWYRQAAGRGLQLLFYSVGIGQISSEVPQNLSASRPQDRQFILSSKKLLLSDSGFYLCAWSLGGGQPQHFGDGTRLSIL.

This clone was found once. The chain employs TRBV5-1 and TRBJ1-3; D is unclear. The CDR3 is made up of 18 amino acids. Germline lookup yields CDR1 SGHRS and CDR2 YFSETQ. Deletions cut 0 bases from V and 0 bases from J, with 16 bases between. CDR3 bases: TGCGCCAGCAGCTTGGGACCGAGGGTTCCTAACTCTGGAAACACCATATATTTT. This encodes CASSLGPRVPNSGNTIYF.

The count of this clone is one. V usage is TRBV5-6 and J usage is TRBJ1-1; a weak D match, TRBD1 (5 bases). This CDR3 has 12 amino acids. With 1 base removed from V and 8 bases from J, the gap between germline ends came to 9 bases. Germline-derived CDR1 and CDR2 are SGHDT and YYEEEE. This CDR3 is CASSLMTEEAFF. The CDR3 DNA is TGTGCCAGCAGCTTGATGACAGAAGAAGCTTTCTTT.

V usage is TRBV6-1 and J usage is TRBJ2-7; 13 bases are a match to TRBD2. The length of the CDR3 is 15 residues. Germline V lookup: CDR1 MNHNS, CDR2 SASEGT. The V segment lost 8 bases and the J segment 3 bases; nucleotides outside the gene matches: 7. CDR3 sequence reads: CASRTSGSPNYEQYF. CDR3 bases: TGTGCCAGCCGGACTAGCGGGAGTCCGAACTACGAGCAGTACTTC.

This rearrangement joins TRBV19 to TRBJ1-2, with 7 bases lining up with TRBD1. There are 14 residues in the CDR3. Germline values: CDR1 LNHDA, CDR2 SQIVND (reference sequence). V trimming: 6 bases; J trimming: 2 bases; junction bases outside the gene matches: 6. Here the CDR3 reads CASRPTGINYGYTF. The CDR3 DNA is TGTGCCAGTAGGCCGACAGGGATAAACTATGGCTACACCTTC.

This clone was seen only a few times. V is TRBV9 and J is TRBJ1-6; D ambiguous. Germline V gene sequence: CDR1 SGDLS, CDR2 YYNGEE. The CDR3 is made up of 11 amino acids. Trimming removed 3 bases from V and 13 bases from J, with 8 bases in between. CDR3 nucleotides: TGTGCCAGCAGCGCCTCGGGGCCCCTCCACTTT. Encoded protein: CASSASGPLHF.

This chain's CDR3 is CASSVEGLGGETQYF. The CDR3 DNA follows: TGTGCCAGCAGCGTAGAGGGACTAGGAGGAGAGACCCAGTACTTC. The chain couples TRBV9 to TRBJ2-5; 8 bases map to TRBD2. The CDR3 loop spans 15 amino acids. Germline CDR1 SGDLS, CDR2 YYNGEE. V trimming: 0 bases; J trimming: 4 bases; junction bases outside the gene matches: 5.

This clone appeared once. The V call is TRBV18, the J call TRBJ2-3, with a weak D call TRBD2 (6 bases). V lost 5 bases, J lost 3 bases, and 18 bases lay in between. The V gene's germline CDR1 is KGHSH and CDR2 LQKENI. The CDR3 contains 16 residues. The CDR3 loop reads CASSSGLIRRTDTQYF. The CDR3 nucleotides read TGTGCCAGCTCATCAGGACTAATTAGGCGAACAGATACGCAGTATTTT.

The CDR3 spells CASSLEVWGGSLAGVRTDTQYF. CDR3 sequence (DNA): TGTGCCAGCAGCTTAGAGGTTTGGGGGGGATCTCTAGCGGGAGTCCGCACAGATACGCAGTATTTT. The chain couples TRBV7-8 to TRBJ2-3; TRBD2 aligns across 10 bases. The CDR3 is 22 residues long. V lost 1 base, J lost 1 base, and 20 bases stayed unmatched. In germline, CDR1 is SGHVS, CDR2 FQNEAQ.

Only a few counts were recorded for this clone. The rearrangement links TRBV6-1 to TRBJ2-5; 8 nucleotides agree with TRBD1. Germline loops: CDR1 MNHNS, CDR2 SASEGT. V lost 2 bases and J lost 5; bases outside the gene matches: 13. CDR3 length equals 17 residues. The CDR3 sequence: CASSEHGGQAFLETQYF. The CDR3 DNA is TGTGCCAGCAGTGAACATGGGGGACAGGCCTTCCTTGAGACCCAGTACTTC.

This chain uses TRBV6-5 with TRBJ2-3; 10 nucleotides align to TRBD2. The germline gives CDR1 MNHEY, CDR2 SVGAGI. V lost 7 bases to trimming and J lost 5 bases; unmatched junction nucleotides: 6. The CDR3 loop spans 14 amino acids. The chain's CDR3 is CASNSGRRRDTQYF. The CDR3, as DNA: TGTGCCAGCAATAGCGGGAGGAGAAGAGATACGCAGTATTTT.

V gene TRBV6-6 combines with J gene TRBJ2-5, with TRBD2 matching 7 bases. Germline V gene sequence: CDR1 MNHNY, CDR2 SVGAGI (reference sequence). CDR3 length: 13 residues. V trimming: 6 bases; J trimming: 5 bases; junction bases outside the gene matches: 6. CDR3 coding DNA: TGTGCCAGCAGGGGACTATTTGGTGAGACCCAGTACTTC. Translating it yields CASRGLFGETQYF.

Here the CDR3 reads CASRGRGLGNQPQHF. CDR3 bases: TGTGCCAGTAGGGGCAGGGGGCTTGGCAATCAGCCCCAGCATTTT. V is TRBV19 and J is TRBJ1-5; 8 bases are shared with TRBD1. The CDR3 consists of 15 residues. Unmatched junction bases numbered 6, after V lost 6 bases and J lost 2 bases. The germline gives CDR1 LNHDA, CDR2 SQIVND (reference sequence).

CDR3 in amino acids: CASSPRQGSYGYTF. The CDR3, as DNA: TGTGCCAGCAGCCCTAGACAGGGGAGCTATGGCTACACCTTC. The chain joins TRBV9 to TRBJ1-2; 8 nucleotides agree with TRBD1. CDR1 is SGDLS and CDR2 is YYNGEE in the germline V gene. Trimming cost V 4 bases and J 4 bases; bases outside gene matches: 6. The CDR3 totals 14 residues. The entire variable domain, with the rest obtained from reference TRBV9 and TRBJ1-2, is as follows: DSGVTQTPKHLITATGQRVTLRCSPRSGDLSVYWYQQSLDQGLQFLIQYYNGEERAKGNILERFSAQQFPDLHSELNLSSLELGDSALYFCASSPRQGSYGYTFGSGTRLTVV.

This clone has only a few counts. The chain joins TRBV11-2 to TRBJ2-2, with TRBD2 matching over 11 bases. Germline V CDR1 and CDR2: SGHAT, FQNNGV. There are 15 residues in the CDR3. The ends lost 5 bases at V and 6 bases at J; junction bases unmatched: 5. The CDR3 spells CASSITSGSPGELFF. The CDR3 nucleotides read TGTGCCAGCAGCATAACTAGCGGGAGTCCCGGGGAGCTGTTTTTT.

This chain uses TRBV24-1 with TRBJ2-2; 14 positions match TRBD2. The J segment lost 4 bases and the V segment lost 5 bases, leaving 5 bases of the junction unmatched. The germline gives CDR1 KGHDR, CDR2 SFDVKD. CDR3 size: 17 residues. The CDR3 spells CATSALTSGRGTGELFF. In DNA, the CDR3 is TGTGCCACCAGTGCCCTGACTAGCGGGAGGGGCACCGGGGAGCTGTTTTTT.

This chain links TRBV6-5 with TRBJ2-4; maybe TRBD2 (5 bases). CDR1 MNHEY and CDR2 SVGAGI come from the germline V gene. This CDR3 is built from 16 residues. Trimming left V 2 bases short and J 6 bases short, with 17 bases between. For the CDR3, the DNA is TGTGCCAGCAGTTACCCGACGGGTGGTGCGGGAAACATTCAGTACTTC. Translating gives CASSYPTGGAGNIQYF.

V is TRBV2 and J is TRBJ2-3, with TRBD2 identical over 10 bases. V was pared by 10 bases and J by 3 bases, with 1 base of the junction left unmatched. From germline, CDR1 is SNHLY and CDR2 FYNNEI. The CDR3 contains 12 residues. CDR3: CATGLATDTQYF. DNA of the CDR3: TGTGCCACGGGACTAGCGACAGATACGCAGTATTTT.